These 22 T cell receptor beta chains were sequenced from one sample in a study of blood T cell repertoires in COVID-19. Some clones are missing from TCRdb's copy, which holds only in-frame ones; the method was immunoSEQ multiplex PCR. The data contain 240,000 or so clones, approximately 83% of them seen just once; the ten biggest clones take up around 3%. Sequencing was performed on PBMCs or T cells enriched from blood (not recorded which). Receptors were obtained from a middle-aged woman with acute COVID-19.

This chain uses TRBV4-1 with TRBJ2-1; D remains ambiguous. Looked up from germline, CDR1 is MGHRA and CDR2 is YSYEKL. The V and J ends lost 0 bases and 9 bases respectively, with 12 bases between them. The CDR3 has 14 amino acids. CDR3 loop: CASSQDGSRSEQFF. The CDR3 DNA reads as TGCGCCAGCAGCCAAGATGGTAGCAGAAGTGAGCAGTTCTTC.

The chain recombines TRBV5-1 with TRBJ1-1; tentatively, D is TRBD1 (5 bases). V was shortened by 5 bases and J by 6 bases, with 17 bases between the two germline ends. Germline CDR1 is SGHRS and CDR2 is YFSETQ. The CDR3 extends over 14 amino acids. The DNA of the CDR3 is TGCGCCAGCAGGGACACCTCCGAGGACCCTGAAGCTTTCTTT. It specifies CASRDTSEDPEAFF.

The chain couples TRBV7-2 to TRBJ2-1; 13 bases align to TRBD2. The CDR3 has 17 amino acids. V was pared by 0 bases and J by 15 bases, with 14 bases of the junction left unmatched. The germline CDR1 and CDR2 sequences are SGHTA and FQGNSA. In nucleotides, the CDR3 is TGTGCCAGCAGCTTAGCGGGAGGACTAGCGGGAGCTTCGGGTCTGTTCTTC. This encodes CASSLAGGLAGASGLFF.

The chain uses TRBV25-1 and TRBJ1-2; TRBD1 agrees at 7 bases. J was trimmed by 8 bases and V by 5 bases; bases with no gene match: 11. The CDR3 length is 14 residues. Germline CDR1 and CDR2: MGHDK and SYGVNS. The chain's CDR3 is CASSTSGGIKGYTF. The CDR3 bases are TGTGCCAGCAGTACCTCAGGGGGGATTAAAGGCTACACCTTC.

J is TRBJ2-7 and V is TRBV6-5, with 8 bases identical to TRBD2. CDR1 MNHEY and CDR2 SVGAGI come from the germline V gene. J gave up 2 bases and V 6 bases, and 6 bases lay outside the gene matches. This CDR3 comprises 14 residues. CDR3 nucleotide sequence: TGTGCCAGCAGACCCCCGGGACTAGCCTACGAGCAGTACTTC. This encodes CASRPPGLAYEQYF.

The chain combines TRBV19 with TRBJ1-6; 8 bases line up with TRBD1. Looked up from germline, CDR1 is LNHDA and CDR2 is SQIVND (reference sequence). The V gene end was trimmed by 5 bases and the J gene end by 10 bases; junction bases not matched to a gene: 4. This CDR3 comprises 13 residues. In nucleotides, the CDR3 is TGTGCCAGTAGTGACAGGGGCCGCTCACCCCTCCACTTT. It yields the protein CASSDRGRSPLHF.

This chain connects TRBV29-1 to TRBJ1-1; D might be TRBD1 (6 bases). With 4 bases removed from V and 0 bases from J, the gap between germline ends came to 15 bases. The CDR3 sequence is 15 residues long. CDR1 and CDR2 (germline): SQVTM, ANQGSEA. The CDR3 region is CSVGLRGGMNTEAFF. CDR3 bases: TGCAGCGTTGGTCTCAGGGGCGGCATGAACACTGAAGCTTTCTTT.

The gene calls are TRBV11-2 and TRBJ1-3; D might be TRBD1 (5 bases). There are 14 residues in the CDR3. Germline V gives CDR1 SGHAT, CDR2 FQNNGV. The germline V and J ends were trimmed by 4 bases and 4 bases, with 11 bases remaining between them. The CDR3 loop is CASSSRVAGNTIYF. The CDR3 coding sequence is TGTGCCAGCAGCTCCAGGGTGGCCGGAAACACCATATATTTT. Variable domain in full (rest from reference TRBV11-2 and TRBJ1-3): EAGVAQSPRYKIIEKRQSVAFWCNPISGHATLYWYQQILGQGPKLLIQFQNNGVVDDSQLPKDRFSAERLKGVDSTLKIQPAKLEDSAVYLCASSSRVAGNTIYFGEGSWLTVV.

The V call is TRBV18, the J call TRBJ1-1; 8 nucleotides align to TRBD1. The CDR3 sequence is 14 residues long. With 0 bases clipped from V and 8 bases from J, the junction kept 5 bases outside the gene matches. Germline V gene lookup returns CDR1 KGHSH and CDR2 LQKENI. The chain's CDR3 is CASSPPKDREEAFF. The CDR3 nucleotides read TGTGCCAGCTCACCACCGAAGGACAGGGAAGAAGCTTTCTTT.

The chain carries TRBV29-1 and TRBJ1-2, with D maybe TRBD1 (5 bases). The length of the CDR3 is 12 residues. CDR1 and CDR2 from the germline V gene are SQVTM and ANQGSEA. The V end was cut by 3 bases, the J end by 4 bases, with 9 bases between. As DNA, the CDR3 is TGCAGCGTTGACAGGGAACTCTATGGCTACACCTTC. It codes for CSVDRELYGYTF.

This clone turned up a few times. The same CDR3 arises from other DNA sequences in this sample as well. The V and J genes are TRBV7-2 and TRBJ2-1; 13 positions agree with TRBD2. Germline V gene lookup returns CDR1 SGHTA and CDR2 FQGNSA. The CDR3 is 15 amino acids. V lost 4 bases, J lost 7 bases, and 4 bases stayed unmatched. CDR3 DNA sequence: TGTGCCAGCAGCTCCGGACTAGCGGGAGTAAATGAGCAGTTCTTC. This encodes CASSSGLAGVNEQFF.

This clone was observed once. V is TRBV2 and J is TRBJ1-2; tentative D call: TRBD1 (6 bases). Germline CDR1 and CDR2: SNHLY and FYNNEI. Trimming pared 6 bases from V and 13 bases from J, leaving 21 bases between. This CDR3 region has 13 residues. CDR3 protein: CASSQTGMSNATF. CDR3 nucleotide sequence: TGTGCCAGCAGCCAGACAGGAATGAGTAACGCCACCTTC.

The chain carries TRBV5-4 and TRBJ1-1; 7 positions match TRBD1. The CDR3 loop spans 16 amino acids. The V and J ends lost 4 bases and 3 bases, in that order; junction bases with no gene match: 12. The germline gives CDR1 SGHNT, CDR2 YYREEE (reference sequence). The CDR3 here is CASSPPGDRVYTEAFF. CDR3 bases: TGTGCCAGCAGCCCACCCGGCGACAGGGTGTACACTGAAGCTTTCTTT.

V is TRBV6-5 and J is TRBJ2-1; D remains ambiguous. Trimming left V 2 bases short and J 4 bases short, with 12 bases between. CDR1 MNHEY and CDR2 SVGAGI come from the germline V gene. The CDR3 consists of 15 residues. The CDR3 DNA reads TGTGCCAGCAGTTACACCTCACTTTTTTACAATGAGCAGTTCTTC. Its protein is CASSYTSLFYNEQFF.

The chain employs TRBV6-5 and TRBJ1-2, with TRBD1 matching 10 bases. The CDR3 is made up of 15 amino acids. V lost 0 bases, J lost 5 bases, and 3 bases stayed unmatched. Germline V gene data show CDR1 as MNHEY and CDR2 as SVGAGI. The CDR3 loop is CASSYSGTGEYGYTF. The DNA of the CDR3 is TGTGCCAGCAGTTACTCTGGGACAGGGGAGTATGGCTACACCTTC.

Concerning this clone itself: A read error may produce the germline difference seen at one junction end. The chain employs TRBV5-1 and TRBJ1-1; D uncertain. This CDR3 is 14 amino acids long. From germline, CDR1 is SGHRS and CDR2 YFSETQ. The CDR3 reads CASSLDTRNAEAFF. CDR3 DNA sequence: TGCGCCAGCAGCTTGGATACGAGGAACGCTGAAGCTTTCTTT.

The CDR3 loop reads CASSHHGGTAFSGNTIYF. CDR3 DNA sequence: TGTGCCAGCAGCCATCATGGAGGGACAGCGTTCTCTGGAAACACCATATATTTT. The V and J genes are TRBV14 and TRBJ1-3; the match to TRBD1 covers 7 bases. Germline trimming cut 3 bases from V and 0 bases from J; bases unmatched to any gene: 11. This CDR3 region has 18 residues. CDR1 is SGHDN, CDR2 FVKESK, per germline.

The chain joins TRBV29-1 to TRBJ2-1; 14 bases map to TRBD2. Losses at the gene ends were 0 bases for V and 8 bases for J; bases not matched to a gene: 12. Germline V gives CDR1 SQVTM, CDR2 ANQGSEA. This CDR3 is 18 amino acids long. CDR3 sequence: CSVEDSGTSGSPLDEQFF. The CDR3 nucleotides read TGCAGCGTTGAAGATTCAGGGACTAGCGGGAGCCCTTTGGATGAGCAGTTCTTC.

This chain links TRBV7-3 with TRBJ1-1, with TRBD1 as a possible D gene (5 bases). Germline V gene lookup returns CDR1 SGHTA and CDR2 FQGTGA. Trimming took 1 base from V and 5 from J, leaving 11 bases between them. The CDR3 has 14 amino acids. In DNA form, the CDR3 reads TGTGCCAGCAGCTTAAGTCCAGGGAGGACTGAAGCTTTCTTT. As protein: CASSLSPGRTEAFF.

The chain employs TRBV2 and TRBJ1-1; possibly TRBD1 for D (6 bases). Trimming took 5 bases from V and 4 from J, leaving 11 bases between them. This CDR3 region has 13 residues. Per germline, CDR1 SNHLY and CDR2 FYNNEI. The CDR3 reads CASSLVGGTEAFF. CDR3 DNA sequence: TGTGCCAGCAGTTTGGTAGGGGGCACTGAAGCTTTCTTT.

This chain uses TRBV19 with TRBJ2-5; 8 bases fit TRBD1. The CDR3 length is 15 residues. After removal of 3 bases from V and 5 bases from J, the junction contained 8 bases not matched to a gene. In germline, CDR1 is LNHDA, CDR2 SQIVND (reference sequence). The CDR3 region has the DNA TGTGCCAGTAGTATTCTGGCAGGGGGCTTGGAGACCCAGTACTTC. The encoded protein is CASSILAGGLETQYF.

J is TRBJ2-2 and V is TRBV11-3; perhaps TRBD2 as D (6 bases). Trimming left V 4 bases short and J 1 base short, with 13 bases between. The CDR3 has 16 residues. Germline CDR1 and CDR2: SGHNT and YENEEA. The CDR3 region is CASSSYRRGNTGELFF. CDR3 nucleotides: TGTGCCAGCAGCTCGTATAGGCGGGGGAACACCGGGGAGCTGTTTTTT.